This T cell receptor beta chain emerged from a study of tumor-infiltrating lymphocytes in primary liver carcinoma (dated by TCRdb to the late 2010s). For context, the study as a whole: Four or five patients with histopathologically diagnosed primary liver carcinoma underwent surgical resection in China between 2015 and March 2016. Of the five patients (three men and two women, aged 30 to 69 years), four had hepatocellular carcinoma and one had combined HCC and intrahepatic cholangiocarcinoma. The five patients had tumors staged T1-T3 N0M0, with maximum diameters ranging from about 4.2 to 10 cm. Samples yielded roughly 3.65 to 7.5 million productive TCRbeta reads; read depth did not differ significantly between tissue types. For each liver tumor, the study sampled five regions along with adjacent normal tissue and blood, and applied TCRbeta repertoire sequencing, expression microarrays and whole-exome sequencing. A total of around 35 specimens from 5 patients, comprising 25 or so tumor regions, 5 adjacent noncancerous liver tissues and 5 peripheral blood samples, were covered by TCRbeta repertoire sequencing. Repertoires from technical replicates were highly reproducible, with mean shared-clone rates about 0.88 and correlation coefficients above 0.98.

General findings and caveats noted by the study authors: Since the samples were bulk and unsorted, there was no way to compare CD4+ and CD8+ T cell repertoires. Repertoire overlap was higher between tumor regions (mean roughly 35%) than tumor-adjacent (around 17%) or tumor-blood (about 15%) pairs, consistent with antigen-driven expansion. The top 250 clones accounted for a significantly greater share of the repertoire in tumors than in blood (p = 0.039). Only the TCR beta chain was sequenced, which likely underestimates true repertoire diversity because unpaired alpha chains were not captured. With just a handful of patients in the study, the authors point out that the findings should be validated in a larger study.

CDR1 SGHAT and CDR2 FQDESV are derived from the germline V gene (reference sequence). Including cysteine and phenylalanine, the CDR3 has 13 amino acids. CDR3 DNA only is kept here, 39 bases in frame from base 1. Blood RNA was extracted from unsorted whole blood with TRIzol reagent; germline DNA came from the DNeasy Blood & Tissue kit. At the time of sampling, the patients were treatment-naive and had chronic HBV infection. Before surgery, roughly 4 milliliters of peripheral blood were collected into K2EDTA tubes. A constant-region primer and ProtoScript II reverse transcriptase were used to reverse-transcribe TCRbeta-specific cDNA from around 540 ng total RNA. Three nested multiplex PCR rounds, following a slightly modified ARM-PCR procedure, were used to build the TCRbeta libraries. The first two PCR rounds used multiplex TRBV1-TRBV30 forward primers with a Cbeta reverse primer, each for about 10 cycles. Sample barcodes and Illumina adapters were added in a final 25-cycle PCR using Deep VentR polymerase. Before sequencing, amplicons of 200-500 bp were purified from gel using a QIAquick gel extraction kit. The TCRbeta amplicons were sequenced with 250-bp paired-end reads on an Illumina HiSeq 2500. Regarding the original processing steps: Reads were quality-trimmed with Trimmomatic v0.33, and paired reads were merged with FLASH v1.2.11 to recover full CDR3 sequences. MiGEC v1.2.1b assigned V, D and J germline segments to the rearranged TCRbeta sequences. Clonotype statistics, along with Shannon-Wiener diversity indices, were calculated using VDJtools v1.0.0. Except for diversity analysis, only the 250 most abundant clonotypes of each sample were used in subsequent analyses to reduce sampling bias. Using fastp trimming at Q25 and MiXCR clonotype assembly, TCRdb reanalyzed the public sequencing data and kept in-frame beta chains. For every CDR3 protein sequence, its rows merge into one entry that carries the most common genes and DNA. The V and J calls were determined by TCRdb, not by the authors. Recorded for this sample are approximately 300,000 distinct CDR3 sequences; about 62% of them occurred a single time. In total, the top ten clones hold roughly 8.9% of the sample.

Notes on this clonotype: Its antigen is still unknown. At one of its ends the junction is not consistent with the germline gene, which may arise from a read error.

This clonotype originated in a man aged 40-49 years with primary liver carcinoma and hepatitis B virus infection. Sequencing was performed on peripheral blood. The receptor chain draws on TRBV11-1 and TRBJ2-7, with the D gene too uncertain to name. The bases read TGTGTCAGCAGCTTAGAAGGTCTCTATGAGCAGTACTTC. Its coded protein is CVSSLEGLYEQYF. Full variable domain (CDR3 extended with the reference TRBV11-1 and TRBJ2-7 proteins): EAEVAQSPRYKITEKSQAVAFWCDPISGHATLYWYRQILGQGPELLVQFQDESVVDDSQLPKDRFSAERLKGVDSTLKIQPAELGDSAMYLCVSSLEGLYEQYFGPGTRLTVT.